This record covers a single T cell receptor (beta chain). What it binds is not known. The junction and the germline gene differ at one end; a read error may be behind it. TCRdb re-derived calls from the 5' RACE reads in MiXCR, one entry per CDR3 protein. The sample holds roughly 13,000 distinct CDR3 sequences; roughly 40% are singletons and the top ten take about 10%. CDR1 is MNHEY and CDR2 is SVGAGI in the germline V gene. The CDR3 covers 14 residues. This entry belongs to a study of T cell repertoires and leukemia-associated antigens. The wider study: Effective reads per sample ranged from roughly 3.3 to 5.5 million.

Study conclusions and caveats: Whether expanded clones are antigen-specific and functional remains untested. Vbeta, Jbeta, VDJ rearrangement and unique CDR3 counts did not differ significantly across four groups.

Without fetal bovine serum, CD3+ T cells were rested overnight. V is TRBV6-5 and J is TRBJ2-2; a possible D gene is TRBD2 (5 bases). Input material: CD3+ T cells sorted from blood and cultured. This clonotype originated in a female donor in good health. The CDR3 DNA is TGTGCCAGCAGGGGAGCGCAGAACACCGGGGAGCCGTTTTTT. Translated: CASRGAQNTGEPFF.